This T cell receptor (beta chain) is drawn from a study of blood T cells in healthy people across ages. Overall study context: Per every two T cells, about one barcoded beta molecule was captured by template switching.

As concerns this clonotype: Its antigen is unidentified.

Next came a second PCR, run for about 6 to 11 cycles, which used a sample-barcoded 5' primer along with a J-beta primer mix. TCRdb processed the 5' RACE reads anew with MiXCR; each CDR3 protein has one entry. The sample has approximately 680,000 distinct CDR3 sequences; 32% are singletons. Germline values: CDR1 DFQATT, CDR2 SNEGSKA (reference sequence). With V trimmed by 1 base and J by 10 bases, 11 bases remained unmatched. The CDR3 is made up of 15 amino acids. Overall study results and limits: Estimated diversity that came from one million T cells was considered an underestimate. Among long-lived donors, naive CD4+ cells were more numerous and diversity higher than in aged donors.

The chain links TRBV20-1 to TRBJ2-1; 9 bases are a match to TRBD1. The sample comprised blood. The TCR was taken from an elderly woman in good health. This CDR3 reads CSARGAGQGLSEQFF. CDR3 bases: TGCAGTGCTAGAGGTGCGGGACAGGGCCTTTCCGAGCAGTTCTTC.